This T cell receptor beta chain was identified during a study of blood T cell repertoires in COVID-19. As for the study in general: Sites in the United States, Italy and Spain provided acute and convalescent COVID-19 samples. The analysed material was cDNA or gDNA that came from T cells, B-cell-depleted T cells, or PBMCs.

Under the authors' procedure: The authors estimated nucleated cell counts from reference gene primer amplification. Repertoires were generated with immunoSEQ multiplex PCR, while TCRdb's copy carries only in-frame clones and drops some. The DNA gave D and trimming, while V, J and clone size come from that table. The sample lists 390,000 or so clones, roughly 89% seen once, with about 7% in the top ten. V dropped 6 bases and J dropped 6; count of bases not matched to a gene: 3. CDR3 length: 12 amino acids. Germline CDR1 MNHEY, CDR2 SMNVEV (reference sequence). The sequence came from a man between 18 and 35 years old with active or convalescent COVID-19. Sequencing used peripheral blood. The rearrangement uses TRBV27 and TRBJ1-1; 8 nucleotides match TRBD1. The chain's CDR3 is CASRSGGSEAFF. Written as DNA, the CDR3 is TGTGCCAGCAGGTCAGGGGGCTCTGAAGCTTTCTTT.